These 29 T cell receptor beta chains originate from one sample sequenced in a study of identical twins. TCRdb re-derived calls from the 5' RACE reads in MiXCR, one entry per CDR3 protein. Among 1.5 million to 2 million distinct CDR3 sequences listed, less than 35% were seen once. The sequencing input was cord blood. The receptors shown here come from a newborn girl in good health.

Here the CDR3 reads CASSFMGTDTQYF. CDR3 nucleotides: TGTGCCAGCAGCTTCATGGGCACAGATACGCAGTATTTT. The rearrangement uses TRBV7-2 and TRBJ2-3; D call uncertain. This CDR3 contains 13 residues. Germline CDR1 SGHTA, CDR2 FQGNSA. With 3 bases removed from V and 1 base from J, the gap between germline ends came to 5 bases.

The V gene is TRBV5-1, the J gene TRBJ1-1; weak D call: TRBD1 (6 bases). This CDR3 comprises 15 residues. The ends were cut back, 0 bases at V and 8 bases at J, with 17 bases in the middle. The germline V gene has CDR1 SGHRS and CDR2 YFSETQ. The CDR3 nucleotides are TGCGCCAGCAGCTTGGCCCGACAGGTCGCGGGGGAAGCTTTCTTT. Its translation: CASSLARQVAGEAFF.

This clonotype was seen only a few times. An end of the junction does not agree with germline; a read error may underlie this. The chain's CDR3 is CASRLGLAVYNEQFF. The CDR3 DNA sequence: TGTGCCAGCAGATTGGGACTAGCGGTCTACAATGAGCAGTTCTTC. J is TRBJ2-1 and V is TRBV5-6, with 11 bases lining up with TRBD2. Germline values: CDR1 SGHDT, CDR2 YYEEEE. The CDR3 is 15 residues long.

The chain links TRBV5-1 to TRBJ2-3; 9 positions match TRBD2. This CDR3 has 17 residues. Germline V gene lookup returns CDR1 SGHRS and CDR2 YFSETQ. After removal of 3 bases from V and 4 bases from J, the junction contained 12 bases not matched to a gene. The CDR3 is CASSSRVAGVGSDTQYF. As DNA, the CDR3 is TGCGCCAGCAGCTCGAGAGTAGCGGGGGTAGGGTCAGATACGCAGTATTTT.

The chain couples TRBV25-1 to TRBJ1-1; 7 positions agree with TRBD1. V was clipped by 3 bases and J by 3 bases; unmatched bases: 4. Germline V gene sequence: CDR1 MGHDK, CDR2 SYGVNS. The CDR3 sequence is 14 residues long. CDR3 protein: CASSDRGMDTEAFF. The CDR3 DNA reads TGTGCCAGCAGTGACAGGGGGATGGACACTGAAGCTTTCTTT.

This clonotype was recorded a few times. The rearrangement links TRBV12-3 or TRBV12-4 to TRBJ1-6; D is undetermined. Trimming removed 1 base from V and 3 bases from J, with 7 bases in between. The CDR3 covers 15 residues. In DNA form, the CDR3 reads TGTGCCAGCAGTTTAGACGGATACTATAATTCACCCCTCCACTTT. Translating gives CASSLDGYYNSPLHF.

The chain is built from TRBV5-1 and TRBJ2-7; 9 nucleotides match TRBD1. In germline, CDR1 is SGHRS, CDR2 YFSETQ. The V segment lost 6 bases and the J segment 1 base; nucleotides outside the gene matches: 8. The CDR3 runs to 15 residues. In DNA, the CDR3 is TGCGCCAGCATGAAGGGACAGGGAGGATCCTACGAGCAGTACTTC. It codes for CASMKGQGGSYEQYF.

The chain couples TRBV20-1 to TRBJ2-3, with 12 bases lining up with TRBD2. V was clipped by 5 bases and J by 4 bases; unmatched bases: 10. The CDR3 runs to 16 residues. In germline, CDR1 is DFQATT, CDR2 SNEGSKA (reference sequence). CDR3 in DNA: TGCAGTGCTCCACCCCTAGCGGGAGGGCCCCCAGATACGCAGTATTTT. Residues: CSAPPLAGGPPDTQYF.

The chain carries TRBV15 and TRBJ2-5; D might be TRBD1 (6 bases). The CDR3 has 19 residues. The germline gives CDR1 LNHNV, CDR2 YYDKDF (reference sequence). With 1 base removed from V and 0 bases from J, the gap between germline ends came to 21 bases. CDR3: CATSRAYRQVGIHQETQYF. For the CDR3, the DNA is TGTGCCACCAGCAGAGCTTACAGACAGGTCGGGATCCACCAAGAGACCCAGTACTTC.

The V and J genes are TRBV20-1 and TRBJ2-7; 11 bases fit TRBD2. Germline trimming cut 3 bases from V and 3 bases from J; bases unmatched to any gene: 13. The germline V gene encodes CDR1 DFQATT and CDR2 SNEGSKA (reference sequence). The CDR3 runs to 17 residues. The CDR3 DNA sequence: TGCAGTGCTAGGGTCTTAGCGGGAGGGACAAGTTACTACGAGCAGTACTTC. This sequence encodes CSARVLAGGTSYYEQYF.

This clonotype was counted ten times or more. The J gene is TRBJ2-3, the V gene TRBV20-1, with 9 bases lining up with TRBD2. The V gene end was trimmed by 3 bases and the J gene end by 6 bases; junction bases not matched to a gene: 10. Germline assignment: CDR1 DFQATT and CDR2 SNEGSKA (reference sequence). The CDR3 totals 15 residues. The CDR3 coding sequence is TGCAGTGCTAGGGCTAGCGGGGCTAGTATGGATACGCAGTATTTT. As protein: CSARASGASMDTQYF.

The V and J genes are TRBV4-1 and TRBJ2-7; D uncertain. Trimming took off 0 bases at V and 12 bases at J, with 9 bases between the two ends. There are 11 residues in the CDR3. Germline V gene sequence: CDR1 MGHRA, CDR2 YSYEKL. This chain's CDR3 is CASSQEPPSYF. DNA of the CDR3: TGCGCCAGCAGCCAAGAGCCCCCTTCGTACTTC.

This clonotype was observed many times. The rearrangement uses TRBV6-6 and TRBJ2-3, with D unresolved. V lost 8 bases, J lost 4 bases, and 13 bases lay in between. CDR1 MNHNY and CDR2 SVGAGI come from the germline V gene (reference sequence). The CDR3 totals 13 residues. CDR3 region: CASESHSADTQYF. The CDR3, as DNA: TGTGCCAGCGAAAGCCACAGCGCAGATACGCAGTATTTT.

This clonotype was counted a few times. The rearrangement links TRBV4-1 to TRBJ2-3; 8 bases map to TRBD2. V trimming: 1 base; J trimming: 0 bases; junction bases outside the gene matches: 6. The CDR3 is 17 residues long. Germline CDR1 is MGHRA and CDR2 is YSYEKL. CDR3 residues: CASSQVVKRGSTDTQYF. As DNA, the CDR3 is TGCGCCAGCAGCCAAGTAGTGAAGCGGGGGAGCACAGATACGCAGTATTTT.

The table lists this clonotype with a few counts. The genes are TRBV3-1 and TRBJ2-1; TRBD2 matches at 7 bases. V lost 4 bases to trimming and J lost 7 bases; unmatched junction nucleotides: 10. Germline V gene lookup returns CDR1 LGHDT and CDR2 YNNKEL (reference sequence). The CDR3 is made up of 15 amino acids. In DNA, the CDR3 is TGTGCCAGCAGCCTCCCTCCGGGACTACCAAATGAGCAGTTCTTC. As protein: CASSLPPGLPNEQFF.

Only a few counts were recorded for this clonotype. This chain connects TRBV7-8 to TRBJ2-7; D gene ambiguous. Trimming shortened V by 0 bases and J by 0 bases, and 9 bases separated the two germline ends. Germline lookup yields CDR1 SGHVS and CDR2 FQNEAQ. The CDR3 extends over 15 amino acids. This CDR3 is CASSLAMISSYEQYF. In DNA form, the CDR3 reads TGTGCCAGCAGCTTAGCGATGATCTCCTCCTACGAGCAGTACTTC.

The table lists this clonotype with many counts. An end of the junction differs from the germline gene, which may be a read error. This chain uses TRBV5-1 with TRBJ2-5; 10 bases match TRBD2. This CDR3 comprises 15 residues. CDR1 is SGHRS, CDR2 YFSETQ, per germline. The CDR3 sequence is CASSLLAGYQETQYF. The DNA for the CDR3 is TGTGCCAGCAGTTTACTAGCGGGGTACCAAGAGACCCAGTACTTC.

This clonotype was found once. The chain carries TRBV20-1 and TRBJ2-1, with a weak D call TRBD2 (5 bases). TRBJ2-7 matches the DNA end more closely, so the J call is doubtful. Germline assignment: CDR1 DFQATT and CDR2 SNEGSKA (reference sequence). This CDR3 region has 15 residues. CDR3 sequence reads: CSAREASRSYNEQYF. CDR3 sequence (DNA): TGCAGTGCTAGAGAGGCTAGCCGATCCTACAATGAGCAGTACTTC.

V and J are TRBV20-1 and TRBJ2-5; TRBD1 is a possible D gene (6 bases). The ends were cut back, 1 base at V and 3 bases at J, with 18 bases in the middle. CDR1 is DFQATT, CDR2 SNEGSKA, per germline (reference sequence). The CDR3 consists of 16 residues. The CDR3 coding sequence is TGCAGTGCTAGAGGGATTCTAGGGGGTAGGGAAGAGACCCAGTACTTC. Residues: CSARGILGGREETQYF.

This clonotype came up once. V is TRBV29-1 and J is TRBJ1-1; D might be TRBD1 (6 bases). This CDR3 region has 13 residues. V was pared by 4 bases and J by 3 bases, with 12 bases between. Germline V gene data show CDR1 as SQVTM and CDR2 as ANQGSEA. Here the CDR3 reads CSVAAEGDTEAFF. The CDR3 nucleotides read TGCAGCGTTGCGGCGGAGGGGGACACTGAAGCTTTCTTT. The entire variable domain, with the rest obtained from reference TRBV29-1 and TRBJ1-1, is as follows: SAVISQKPSRDICQRGTSLTIQCQVDSQVTMMFWYRQQPGQSLTLIATANQGSEATYESGFVIDKFPISRPNLTFSTLTVSNMSPEDSSIYLCSVAAEGDTEAFFGQGTRLTVV.

This clonotype was seen a few times. The chain employs TRBV27 and TRBJ2-3; D gene unclear. CDR1 and CDR2 (germline): MNHEY, SMNVEV (reference sequence). V lost 5 bases, J lost 3 bases, and 9 bases lay in between. The CDR3 loop spans 13 amino acids. This chain's CDR3 is CASSPPMTDTQYF. The DNA of the CDR3 is TGTGCCAGCAGTCCCCCGATGACAGATACGCAGTATTTT.

In its sample, this clonotype was seen many times. The chain is built from TRBV5-1 and TRBJ2-7; 8 nucleotides match TRBD2. The V gene's germline CDR1 is SGHRS and CDR2 YFSETQ. The CDR3 has 13 residues. J gave up 6 bases and V 6 bases, and 8 bases lay outside the gene matches. The chain's CDR3 is CASKTSVPSEQYF. CDR3 in DNA: TGCGCCAGCAAGACTAGCGTCCCCTCCGAGCAGTACTTC.

The rearrangement links TRBV4-2 to TRBJ2-1, with TRBD2 matching 13 bases. Germline V gives CDR1 LGHNA, CDR2 YNFKEQ. The trim removed 5 bases at V and 0 bases at J, leaving 7 bases unmatched. CDR3 length: 18 residues. CDR3 in amino acids: CASSARTSGGDSYNEQFF. CDR3 DNA sequence: TGTGCCAGCAGCGCCCGGACTAGCGGGGGCGACTCCTACAATGAGCAGTTCTTC.

The chain recombines TRBV3-1 with TRBJ2-7; D remains ambiguous. Germline V CDR1 and CDR2: LGHDT, YNNKEL (reference sequence). V was trimmed by 4 bases and J by 2 bases, leaving 12 bases between them. The CDR3 contains 14 residues. CDR3 sequence reads: CASSPYGKTYEQYF. CDR3 sequence (DNA): TGTGCCAGCAGCCCCTATGGAAAAACCTACGAGCAGTACTTC.

The V and J genes are TRBV28 and TRBJ2-6; D gene unclear. Trimming removed 11 bases from V and 0 bases from J, with 14 bases in between. The V gene's germline CDR1 is MDHEN and CDR2 SYDVKM. The CDR3 is 15 residues long. This chain's CDR3 is CAGSQYSSGANVLTF. In nucleotides, the CDR3 is TGTGCCGGGTCCCAGTACAGCTCTGGGGCCAACGTCCTGACTTTC.

A note on this clonotype: At one of its ends the junction is not consistent with the germline gene, which may arise from a read error. The V call is TRBV20-1, the J call TRBJ2-7; 11 positions match TRBD2. The CDR3 sequence is 18 residues long. Germline V CDR1 and CDR2: DFQATT, SNEGSKA (reference sequence). CDR3 nucleotide sequence: TGCAGTGCTAGATCCCCGAGGCTCGTAGCGGGAGGGTTTTACGAGCAGTCCTTC. The encoded protein is CSARSPRLVAGGFYEQSF.

This clonotype was counted a few times. This chain links TRBV2 with TRBJ1-2, with D perhaps matching TRBD1 (6 bases). Germline values: CDR1 SNHLY, CDR2 FYNNEI. The CDR3 loop spans 13 amino acids. The CDR3 loop reads CDVRGGAGYGYTF. In DNA, the CDR3 is TGTGACGTGAGGGGGGGCGCAGGCTATGGCTACACCTTC. The full variable domain, with the rest looked up from reference TRBV2 and TRBJ1-2, is EPEVTQTPSHQVTQMGQEVILRCVPISNHLYFYWYRQILGQKVEFLVSFYNNEISEKSEIFDDQFSVERPDGSNFTLKIRSTKLEDSAMYFCDVRGGAGYGYTFGSGTRLTVV.

The genes are TRBV15 and TRBJ2-7; D perhaps matches TRBD2 (6 bases). Trimming stripped 7 bases from V and 3 bases from J, with 16 bases between. The CDR3 has 14 residues. Germline V gene lookup returns CDR1 LNHNV and CDR2 YYDKDF (reference sequence). The CDR3 sequence: CATNRPGLLYEQYF. The CDR3 DNA is TGTGCCACCAACCGTCCAGGACTACTCTACGAGCAGTACTTC.

This clonotype was observed a few times. The V and J genes are TRBV7-8 and TRBJ2-1, with no clear D. The germline gives CDR1 SGHVS, CDR2 FQNEAQ. V was shortened by 2 bases and J by 8 bases, with 10 bases between the two germline ends. This CDR3 has 13 amino acids. For the CDR3, the DNA is TGTGCCAGCAGCTTAATAGTTTACGATGAGCAGTTCTTC. Its protein is CASSLIVYDEQFF.